The 22 T cell receptor beta chains in this list originate from one sample, sequenced in a study of T cell repertoires in cytomegalovirus infection. MiXCR was run by TCRdb on the reads, yielding one entry per CDR3 protein. Of a few hundred thousand distinct CDR3 sequences listed, roughly a third are singletons. Their antigens remain unidentified. Sequenced here: cultured PBMCs, sampled from culture after CMV antigen stimulation. The receptors were gathered from a human donor in good health (CMV status not recorded). Some clones in this sample may be carry-over from other donors' samples.

The CDR3 sequence: CATLSGSSYNSPLHF. DNA for the CDR3: TGTGCCACCCTGTCAGGGAGCTCCTATAATTCACCCCTCCACTTT. The rearrangement links TRBV28 to TRBJ1-6; tentative D call: TRBD1 (5 bases). The ends were cut back, 10 bases at V and 0 bases at J, with 13 bases in the middle. There are 15 residues in the CDR3. Germline loops: CDR1 MDHEN, CDR2 SYDVKM.

This clonotype was observed a handful of times. CDR3: CASNALWLAGAPTGELFF. CDR3 nucleotide sequence: TGTGCCAGCAACGCCCTATGGCTAGCGGGAGCGCCCACTGGGGAGCTGTTTTTT. This rearrangement joins TRBV6-2 or TRBV6-3 to TRBJ2-2, with 10 bases that match TRBD2. The V gene's germline CDR1 is MNHEY and CDR2 SVGEGT. V lost 7 bases, J lost 8 bases, and 19 bases stayed unmatched. The CDR3 is 18 amino acids.

This clonotype was detected a few times. V and J are TRBV12-3 or TRBV12-4 and TRBJ2-1; perhaps D is TRBD1 or TRBD2 (5 bases each). The CDR3 is 15 amino acids. V was shortened by 5 bases and J by 9 bases, with 20 bases between the two germline ends. The CDR3 DNA sequence: TGTGCCAGCAGTCTCGCTGTGGGACCGACGGCTGAGCAGTTCTTC. This gives the protein CASSLAVGPTAEQFF.

The chain recombines TRBV27 with TRBJ1-2, with unresolved D. Trimming took 5 bases from V and 3 from J, leaving 13 bases between them. From germline, CDR1 is MNHEY and CDR2 SMNVEV (reference sequence). CDR3 size: 14 residues. In nucleotides, the CDR3 is TGTGCCAGCAGTCGGACGAGAAGGGACTATGGCTACACCTTC. The encoded protein is CASSRTRRDYGYTF.

The chain uses TRBV28 and TRBJ2-7, with 10 bases identical to TRBD1. V gave up 3 bases and J gave up 5 bases; unmatched junction bases: 10. The germline V gene has CDR1 MDHEN and CDR2 SYDVKM. The CDR3 has 16 amino acids. In nucleotides, the CDR3 is TGTGCCAGCAGTTTCTGGGACAGGGGCATCGAGGACGAGCAGTACTTC. This translates into CASSFWDRGIEDEQYF.

This clonotype was seen a few times. This CDR3 reads CASSPGTAKNSPLHF. As DNA, the CDR3 is TGTGCCAGCAGCCCCGGGACAGCGAAAAATTCACCCCTCCACTTT. The V gene is TRBV6-2 or TRBV6-3, the J gene TRBJ1-6, with TRBD1 identical over 7 bases. The CDR3 extends over 15 amino acids. V gave up 6 bases and J gave up 7 bases; unmatched junction bases: 9. The V gene's germline CDR1 is MNHEY and CDR2 SVGEGT.

The DNA of the CDR3 is TGTGCCATCAGTAAGACTAGAGACGGCCACGAGCAGTACTTC. It is translated as CAISKTRDGHEQYF. The rearrangement uses TRBV10-3 and TRBJ2-7, with a tentative D call TRBD2 (6 bases). The CDR3 is made up of 14 amino acids. V gave up 5 bases and J gave up 5 bases, with 16 bases separating them. CDR1 is ENHRY and CDR2 is SYGVKD in the germline V gene.

V gene TRBV11-2 combines with J gene TRBJ1-2; 7 positions agree with TRBD1. The V gene's germline CDR1 is SGHAT and CDR2 FQNNGV. The J segment lost 10 bases and the V segment lost 3 bases, leaving 17 bases of the junction unmatched. There are 16 residues in the CDR3. CDR3 nucleotide sequence: TGTGCCAGCAGCTTCGCGACCGGGACAGAACCTTTCGACTACACCTTC. Its translation: CASSFATGTEPFDYTF. Using reference TRBV11-2 and TRBJ1-2 for the parts outside the CDR3, the full variable domain is EAGVAQSPRYKIIEKRQSVAFWCNPISGHATLYWYQQILGQGPKLLIQFQNNGVVDDSQLPKDRFSAERLKGVDSTLKIQPAKLEDSAVYLCASSFATGTEPFDYTFGSGTRLTVV.

CDR3 sequence reads: CASSQDRSGGPPDTQYF. The CDR3, as DNA: TGCGCCAGCAGCCAAGATCGGTCGGGAGGGCCACCAGATACGCAGTATTTT. This sequence joins TRBV4-3 and TRBJ2-3; 8 bases agree with TRBD2. The V gene end was trimmed by 0 bases and the J gene end by 4 bases; junction bases not matched to a gene: 9. Germline V lookup: CDR1 LGHNA, CDR2 YSLEER. The length of the CDR3 is 17 residues.

The genes are TRBV7-3 and TRBJ2-1, with D tentatively TRBD2 (5 bases). Germline CDR1 reads SGHTA; CDR2 reads FQGTGA. The ends were cut back, 4 bases at V and 0 bases at J, with 13 bases in the middle. The length of the CDR3 is 16 residues. The CDR3 reads CASSSQTTSSYNEQFF. The CDR3 DNA reads TGTGCCAGCAGCTCCCAGACTACGAGCTCCTACAATGAGCAGTTCTTC.

This clonotype turned up a few times. The V and J genes are TRBV5-6 and TRBJ1-1; the D is unclear. This CDR3 has 15 residues. Trimming cost V 1 base and J 7 bases, with 17 bases left between them. CDR1 and CDR2 from the germline V gene are SGHDT and YYEEEE. CDR3 amino acids: CASSLLSGIKHEAFF. CDR3 DNA: TGTGCCAGCAGCTTGCTCTCCGGGATCAAGCATGAAGCTTTCTTT.

In its sample, this clonotype was seen a few times. This rearrangement joins TRBV28 to TRBJ2-7; D remains unclear. In germline, CDR1 is MDHEN, CDR2 SYDVKM. The CDR3 is 15 amino acids. Trimming took off 5 bases at V and 7 bases at J, with 21 bases between the two ends. CDR3 coding DNA: TGTGCCAGCAGTCTCCCCGTGGAGCGCCCACGAGAGCAGTACTTC. Encoded protein: CASSLPVERPREQYF. Full variable domain (rest looked up from reference TRBV28 and TRBJ2-7): DVKVTQSSRYLVKRTGEKVFLECVQDMDHENMFWYRQDPGLGLRLIYFSYDVKMKEKGDIPEGYSVSREKKERFSLILESASTNQTSMYLCASSLPVERPREQYFGPGTRLTVT.

In its sample, this clonotype was seen once. The rearrangement links TRBV20-1 to TRBJ2-7; D is possibly TRBD1 (6 bases). Germline CDR1 is DFQATT and CDR2 is SNEGSKA (reference sequence). This CDR3 contains 13 residues. The V gene lost 6 bases and the J gene lost 4 bases, with 16 bases spanning the gap. The CDR3 bases are TGCAGTGCGTCGACAGGAAAGGGTTACGAGCAGTACTTC. As protein: CSASTGKGYEQYF.

V gene TRBV20-1 combines with J gene TRBJ2-1, with TRBD1 matching 9 bases. Germline assignment: CDR1 DFQATT and CDR2 SNEGSKA (reference sequence). The junction had 14 bases not matched to a gene; V was cut back by 5 bases and J by 0 bases. The CDR3 spans 18 residues. The chain's CDR3 is CSAPQGTGNGISYNEQFF. The CDR3 region has the DNA TGCAGTGCTCCCCAGGGGACAGGGAACGGGATCTCCTACAATGAGCAGTTCTTC.

The J gene is TRBJ2-2, the V gene TRBV4-1; 7 bases are a match to TRBD2. From germline, CDR1 is MGHRA and CDR2 YSYEKL. V lost 2 bases and J lost 1; bases outside the gene matches: 4. The CDR3 runs to 16 residues. The CDR3 sequence: CASSQMSSGNTGELFF. The CDR3 DNA sequence: TGCGCCAGCAGCCAAATGTCTAGCGGGAACACCGGGGAGCTGTTTTTT.

This clonotype was recorded only once. The CDR3 region is CSARRYRGYTDTQYF. For the CDR3, the DNA is TGCAGTGCTAGGAGATACAGGGGTTACACAGATACGCAGTATTTT. J is TRBJ2-3 and V is TRBV20-1, with 7 bases fitting TRBD1. The germline gives CDR1 DFQATT, CDR2 SNEGSKA (reference sequence). Trimming removed 3 bases from V and 2 bases from J; junction bases left unmatched: 8. The CDR3 is 15 amino acids.

This clonotype was seen more than once but under ten times. The genes are TRBV11-1 and TRBJ2-1, with D perhaps matching TRBD1 or TRBD2 (6 bases each). The CDR3 runs to 13 residues. Trimming took 2 bases from V and 8 from J, leaving 10 bases between them. The germline V gene encodes CDR1 SGHAT and CDR2 FQDESV (reference sequence). In DNA form, the CDR3 reads TGTGCCAGCAGCTTATACGGGGGCCATGAGCAGTTCTTC. The encoded protein is CASSLYGGHEQFF.

The chain carries TRBV20-1 and TRBJ2-1; no reliable D call. This CDR3 region has 12 residues. Per germline, CDR1 DFQATT and CDR2 SNEGSKA (reference sequence). Trimming took 1 base from V and 10 from J, leaving 11 bases between them. The CDR3 here is CSARGPAAEQFF. The CDR3 coding sequence is TGCAGTGCTAGAGGTCCCGCCGCCGAGCAGTTCTTC.

This clonotype was observed a handful of times. This sequence joins TRBV7-3 and TRBJ2-1; TRBD1 matches 9 bases. J gave up 6 bases and V 2 bases, and 11 bases lay outside the gene matches. The CDR3 has 17 amino acids. CDR1 and CDR2 from the germline V gene are SGHTA and FQGTGA. The CDR3 sequence: CASSLQPTGTGSNEQFF. The CDR3 nucleotides read TGTGCCAGCAGCTTACAGCCAACCGGGACAGGGAGCAATGAGCAGTTCTTC.

The chain links TRBV18 to TRBJ2-1; D not certain. The CDR3 is made up of 16 amino acids. CDR1 is KGHSH, CDR2 LQKENI, per germline. The V gene lost 3 bases and the J gene lost 0 bases, with 12 bases spanning the gap. For the CDR3, the DNA is TGTGCCAGCTCACCGTTTACGGTGAGCTCCTACAATGAGCAGTTCTTC. Its protein product is CASSPFTVSSYNEQFF.

A few counts support this clonotype. The chain employs TRBV7-2 and TRBJ2-4; D gene ambiguous. Between the trimmed V and J ends, which lost 1 base and 9 bases, there was a span of 16 bases. The CDR3 totals 15 residues. Germline CDR1 and CDR2: SGHTA and FQGNSA. CDR3 coding DNA: TGTGCCAGCAGCTTAGATCACGGGTTCAGTAGCATTCAGTACTTC. This codes for CASSLDHGFSSIQYF.

Here the CDR3 DNA reads TGTGCCAGCAGCTTAGATTACGGACTAGCGGGAGGTGATACGCAGTATTTT. This encodes CASSLDYGLAGGDTQYF. The rearrangement joins TRBV7-3 to TRBJ2-3, with 14 bases identical to TRBD2. The CDR3 spans 17 residues. Trimming at V came to 2 bases and at J to 6 bases, leaving 7 bases not matched to a gene. CDR1 is SGHTA and CDR2 is FQGTGA in the germline V gene. The full variable domain, completed using reference TRBV7-3 and TRBJ2-3, is GAGVSQTPSNKVTEKGKYVELRCDPISGHTALYWYRQSLGQGPEFLIYFQGTGAADDSGLPNDRFFAVRPEGSVSTLKIQRTERGDSAVYLCASSLDYGLAGGDTQYFGPGTRLTVL.